The T cell receptor beta chain described here comes from a study of vaccination and CD4 T cells after COVID-19. An Oncomine TCR Beta short-read assay was used to sequence the DNA from cultured CD4+ T cells. TCRdb re-analysed the PCR reads in MiXCR, keeping a single row per CDR3 protein. The sample has 15,000 or so distinct CDR3 sequences, roughly 41% seen once. Regarding this clonotype: Its target is not known.

Described treatment: approximately 9-day PBMC culture with coronavirus spike peptide pools or control peptides (ViraFEST assay). Here the sequenced sample was CD4+ T cells from blood, cultured in vitro, taken before SARS-CoV-2 vaccination. This clonotype was obtained from a human donor who received a COVID-19 vaccine.

The CDR3 loop is CASSPSQARSSYEQYF. CDR3 sequence (DNA): TGTGCCAGCAGCCCCTCTCAGGCAAGGAGCTCCTACGAGCAGTACTTC. V is TRBV6-1 and J is TRBJ2-7; D is unclear. The CDR3 length is 16 residues. From germline, CDR1 is MNHNS and CDR2 SASEGT. V was pared by 6 bases and J by 0 bases, with 18 bases between.